This T cell receptor beta chain was captured in a study of cytomegalovirus exposure and HLA in healthy donors (dated by TCRdb to about 2017). For the wider study: An earlier analysis of approximately 550 of the donors reported roughly 270 Gb of sequence data and 120 million or so unique TCR beta sequences from some 180 million T cells. Among the approximately 400 genotyped donors, approximately 82% belonged to the genetic ancestry cluster associated with self-reported Caucasian donors. Roughly 300 gigabases of sequencing data and around 87 million unique TCR sequences were included in an early release covering roughly 700 HLA-typed donors. Because of strong linkage in the cohort, roughly five DR-DQ haplotypes were treated as single units for association and clustering. Typing coverage varied by locus: roughly 620-640 donors for A, B, C, DRB1 and DQB1; around 560 for DQA1; some 610 for DPA1; more than 450 for DPB1. The study aimed to test whether signatures of past pathogen exposure could be identified by cataloging public T cell receptors. Every discovery cohort repertoire had been produced on one sequencing platform. Using immunosequencing, the study profiled T cell repertoires from 500 to 800 subjects and related those repertoires to cytomegalovirus serostatus. HLA typing covered class I and class II loci at four-digit resolution. Alongside the repertoire data, information on donor age, sex, ethnicity and CMV serostatus was compiled. Across approximately 420 genotyped donors of the cohort, an average of roughly 200,000 unique TCR beta nucleotide sequences per donor were sequenced, and approximately 17% of those sequences were non-productive. A later genetic analysis used genome-wide SNP genotypes for 398 of the 666 donors, treating that subset as a discovery cohort. To predict cytomegalovirus infection status, the study brought together high-throughput TCR immunosequencing, statistical association of individual TCRs with disease status, and machine learning. The later analysis used no new phenotypic data to find candidate immune exposures, relying instead on TCR beta sequences and their occurrence across donors. A later analysis re-analyzed previously published TCR beta repertoires from about 600 donors and added high-resolution HLA genotyping to study TCR occurrence patterns. Besides the first cohort of some 670 subjects, a separate validation cohort made up of some 110 different subjects was used. An earlier analysis of 587 of the donors applied high-throughput TCR beta sequencing to assess whether each TCR beta V gene segment acted as functional or pseudogenic.

The method behind the library was the immunoSEQ multiplex PCR assay. For the multiplex PCR, a mixture combining 60 forward primers for TCR Vbeta segments and 13 reverse primers for TCR Jbeta segments was used. The CDR3 region of rearranged TCR beta genes was amplified from genomic DNA with a multiplex PCR assay. The amplified TCR beta libraries were sequenced on the Illumina HiSeq System as 87-base-pair reads. The published analysis was carried out like this. A later analysis tallied around 82 million unique TCR beta chains across the 666 repertoires, and around 10 million of those chains were shared by two or more donors. A nearest-neighbor algorithm error-corrected the raw reads and collapsed the reads into unique sequences, merging closely related sequences to remove PCR and sequencing errors. CDR3 sequences were aligned to IMGT reference sequences to assign V, D and J gene segments. For a sequence to be retained, a match of at least six nucleotides to both a V gene segment and a J gene segment was required. Rearrangements were classified as productive when the CDR3 lacked stop codons and remained in frame with V and J, and all other rearrangements were classified as non-productive. CDR3 was defined according to IMGT convention as the region running from the second conserved V-encoded cysteine to the conserved J-encoded phenylalanine. The earlier analysis of about 620 of the donors excluded sequences that lacked an unambiguous match to a single V gene segment. An earlier analysis of some 610 of the donors called V segments functional above 56.7% productive rearrangements and segregating when the between-donor standard deviation exceeded 5%. A statistical classification framework was developed to diagnose cytomegalovirus status using the catalog of TCR beta chain sequences. In a later analysis, TCR nucleotide sequences were compared against IMGT/GENE-DB human TR gene sequences so that V and J genes could be assigned. Using the TCRdist pipeline, a later analysis assigned CDR3 sequences along with most-parsimonious VDJ recombination scenarios. A later analysis defined each TCR beta chain by its CDR3 amino acid sequence plus V-gene family, and excluded reads lacking a unique V-gene family. As a way to deal with suspected cross-contamination and a sequencing artifact, a later analysis dropped under 600 nucleotide sequences that were highly shared and had low generation probability. A later analysis calculated a clonal expansion index for each public chain from normalized within-repertoire ranks of inferred template counts. A later analysis computed generation probabilities with a VDJ recombination model fitted to out-of-frame rearrangements, and checked the results against IGoR. A later analysis scored TCR-TCR, TCR-HLA and TCR-CMV co-occurrence with hypergeometric tests, applying a repertoire-size bias correction to TCR pairs. In a later analysis, false discovery rates were estimated by permuting HLA or CMV assignments 20 times. In a later analysis, co-occurring TCRs were grouped with DBSCAN, and TCRdist sequence similarity was added when clustering was performed within HLA-allele-positive subsets. Co-occurrence clustering excluded repertoires with fewer than 30,000 or more than 120,000 public chains, plus five with anomalous nucleotide sharing. TCRdb took over this immuneACCESS table, retaining in-frame rearrangements with V and J assigned. Such tables are incomplete; in checked studies, under half of the missing clones stem from an unresolved V gene, and the remainder is unexplained. From that table come the V and J calls and clone size; the DNA was used to work out D and trimming. In all, the sample holds about 280,000 clones, and roughly 89% of those were seen once. The ten most abundant clones make up roughly 2.1% of the sample.

As concerns this clone: Its recognized antigen is unknown. No qualities accompany the bases; no much larger clone lies one base away.

The CDR3 spans 13 residues, from the cysteine through the phenylalanine. The DNA shown is the 39-base CDR3, in frame from base 1. Trimming takes 1 base from V and 8 bases from J, and the germline ends sit 11 bases apart. The germline V gene yields MRHNA for CDR1 and SNTAGT for CDR2. The cohort was made up of approximately 670 healthy bone marrow donors. At the time of sampling, every cohort member was nominally healthy, though immune exposures that went unrecorded were likely present. The donor was CMV seronegative and was included in the group of a few hundred seronegative cohort members. A peripheral blood sample was collected from each donor, and TCR beta sequencing was performed on peripheral blood mononuclear cells. The Qiagen DNeasy Blood Extraction Kit was used to extract genomic DNA from the blood cell samples. What the research found in general, with its limitations: In vitro tests confirmed that a few of the cytomegalovirus-associated TCR beta chains recognize cytomegalovirus antigens. In both the original and validation cohorts, the classifier was reported to diagnose cytomegalovirus status with high specificity and sensitivity. Roughly uniform sequencing depth across donors was assumed in presence/absence analyses, although this assumption may not hold. When HLA alleles, especially DR and DQ, strongly co-occurred, attributing TCR associations to individual alleles was difficult. A cluster of highly shared sequence variants was judged likely to represent a technical artifact of the sequencing pipeline. Because counts were too low, fewer than 20 rarely observed V segments, including chromosome 9 orphons, were excluded from the earlier analysis of 500 to 700 of the donors. Some IMGT-functional V segments, including TRBV6-2 and TRBV6-3, could not be told apart with the 87-base-pair reads, so those segments were excluded. A later genetic analysis associated a missense DCLRE1C variant with V-gene and J-gene trimming of TCR beta chains, and an independent cohort replicated the association. A later genetic analysis reported fewer N-insertions in productive TCRs among donors in an Asian-associated ancestry cluster than the roughly 620-donor mean. In an earlier analysis of more than 500 of the donors, most TCR beta V segments appeared in productive rearrangements about 90% or about 30% of the time, broadly matching IMGT annotations. In a later analysis, several top co-occurrence clusters were reported to appear linked to parvovirus B19, influenza, CMV and Epstein-Barr virus. Because HLA typing was missing for some donors at each locus, association tests included only the typed subset. Correlated functional status among segregating V segments might reflect linkage disequilibrium, but an unknown experimental factor could not be ruled out. In this cohort, only TCR beta chains were sequenced, and detectable features were limited by the absence of alpha or paired-chain data. The authors suggested that the approach could potentially be extended to other disease states and immunological phenotypes. At a false discovery rate of 0.05, a later analysis linked fewer than 20,000 TCR beta sequences to specific HLA alleles. For the cohort, immune exposure information was limited to CMV serostatus. Most CMV-associated TCR beta chains appeared to be HLA-restricted in a later analysis, and the HLA associations seemed to be driven largely by CMV exposure. Across donors, most TCR sequences were observed very rarely, whereas some public TCRs were present in many individuals. The study listed 164 TCR beta chains as associated with cytomegalovirus. In a later analysis, TCR association rates were found to vary across HLA loci, with the most associated TCRs seen for DRB1 alleles and the fewest for HLA-C alleles. A further reported finding was that TCR beta sequences accurately predicted the HLA-A and HLA-B alleles for most subjects in the first cohort. In a later analysis, HLA-associated TCR beta chains were found to be more clonally expanded and to have lower generation probabilities than equally common non-associated chains.

The chain uses TRBV6-4 and TRBJ1-1; a confident D gene designation cannot be given. This clonotype was sampled from a woman younger than 30 in good health and CMV-seronegative. Specimen: PBMCs. The sequenced DNA: TGTGCCAGCAGTGACTTTGCGAGGAAAGAAGCTTTCTTT. This codes for CASSDFARKEAFF.